This paragraph covers one T cell receptor beta chain sequence. This sample is drawn from a study of blood T cell repertoires in COVID-19. Study background: Italy, Spain and the United States were the sources of the convalescent and acute COVID-19 samples. PBMCs, B-cell-depleted T cells, or T cells were the source of the cDNA or gDNA that made up the material.

The V end lost 1 base, the J end lost 3 bases, and 8 bases lay between the germline ends. The germline V gene encodes CDR1 SGHDT and CDR2 YYEEEE. The CDR3 covers 14 residues. Original analysis: Estimation of nucleated cell counts relied on the amplification of reference gene primers. Assay used: immunoSEQ multiplex PCR; TCRdb lists only in-frame clones, some missing. The D gene and trimming were derived from the DNA, and the V and J assignments and clone size from that table. The data contain 410,000 or so clones, 86% of them seen just once; the ten biggest clones take up almost 1.5%. Sequenced material: peripheral blood. The chain combines TRBV5-6 with TRBJ1-5; D possibly corresponds to TRBD1 (6 bases). The source is a woman in her 30s with active or convalescent COVID-19. In DNA form, the CDR3 reads TGTGCCAGCAGCTTGCAGGGGCCCAATCAGCCCCAGCATTTT. Translated, it gives CASSLQGPNQPQHF.